Sequencing of this T cell receptor beta chain was carried out in a study of blood T cell repertoires in COVID-19. CDR3 length: 13 residues. Germline V gene sequence: CDR1 LNHDA, CDR2 SQIVND (reference sequence). The ends lost 5 bases at V and 8 bases at J; junction bases unmatched: 6. Study processing details: Nucleated cell number was recorded as an estimate derived from reference gene primer amplification. Profiling relied on immunoSEQ multiplex PCR, and the TCRdb table lists in-frame clones only, not all of them. The V and J calls and clone size are taken from that table; D and trimming were inferred from the DNA. The sample contains roughly 160,000 clones, more than 75% of which appear only once.

The rearrangement links TRBV19 to TRBJ2-1, with TRBD1 matching over 7 bases. Sequencing was carried out using peripheral blood. This receptor was taken from a man aged 45-60 years who had recovered from COVID-19. The CDR3 here is CASSPDRADEQFF. In DNA, the CDR3 is TGTGCCAGTAGTCCCGACAGGGCGGATGAGCAGTTCTTC.